This T cell receptor (beta chain) was observed in a study of early T cells in non-severe SARS-CoV-2 infection. On the study more broadly: The sequenced material was bulk RNA from unsorted whole blood, and its chains were unpaired.

Whole-study findings and limits: Matching against VDJdb likely underestimated virus-specific expansions, favoring anti-spike CD8.

Researchers attached unique molecular identifiers to individual cDNA molecules. TCRdb re-derived calls from the 5' RACE reads in MiXCR, one entry per CDR3 protein. Counted here are nearly 70,000 distinct CDR3 sequences, 4.6% occurring once; the ten biggest clones make up 3% to 4%. This clonotype has a handful of counts. Its antigen is still unknown. CDR1 and CDR2 from the germline V gene are MNHEY and SVGEGT. The CDR3 is made up of 14 amino acids. V shed 2 bases and J shed 3 bases, with 8 bases lying between them. The chain has TRBV6-2 or TRBV6-3 and TRBJ1-5, with D tentatively TRBD1 (6 bases). This clonotype was obtained from an adult who was a healthcare worker with PCR-confirmed SARS-CoV-2 infection or an uninfected control (not recorded which). The donor label of this sample is uncertain. This specimen consisted of whole blood, obtained at baseline. The CDR3 nucleotides are TGTGCCAGCAGTTACACAGGGAACAATCAGCCCCAGCATTTT. It yields the protein CASSYTGNNQPQHF.